The entry below gives a single T cell receptor beta chain sequence along with its context. Antigen: not known. The method was immunoSEQ multiplex PCR; TCRdb's version includes in-frame clones alone and lacks a portion of them. This sample has more than 55,000 clones, with roughly nine tenths found just once. The CDR3 sequence is 15 residues long. Germline CDR1 reads MNHEY; CDR2 reads SVGAGI. With 6 bases removed from V and 6 bases from J, the gap between germline ends came to 15 bases. These data originate in a study of T cell responses to AZD1222 COVID-19 vaccine. Study results and limitations: Spike-specific TCR breadth and depth went up after people got two AZD1222 doses. Regions left unmutated in variants are reportedly the target of nearly half of spike-specific TCRs.

The clonotype comes from an adult who received the AZD1222 COVID-19 vaccine. The genes are TRBV6-5 and TRBJ1-6; TRBD1 is a possible D gene (6 bases). The sequenced sample was peripheral blood, obtained 28 days after the second AZD1222 dose. As DNA, the CDR3 is TGTGCCAGCAGACAGAACCAAGGGGGTAATTCACCCCTCCACTTT. Encoded protein: CASRQNQGGNSPLHF.